The sequence of this T cell receptor beta chain was determined in a study of technical replicates of blood from four donors. Method: immunoSEQ multiplex PCR; TCRdb's copy keeps in-frame clones and lacks some. The sample carries about 59,000 clones, 97% recorded once. Trimming cost V 1 base and J 5 bases, with 11 bases left between them. The CDR3 sequence is 15 residues long. The germline V gene encodes CDR1 LGHNA and CDR2 YNFKEQ. The sequence was obtained from a human donor in good health. Sequenced input: T cells isolated from PBMCs. The chain joins TRBV4-2 to TRBJ2-2, with D possibly matching TRBD1 (6 bases). The CDR3: CASSQGGRGTGELFF. The CDR3 DNA is TGTGCCAGCAGCCAAGGTGGCAGGGGAACCGGGGAGCTGTTTTTT.